Shown below are 22 T cell receptor beta chains from a single sample sequenced in a study of cytomegalovirus exposure and HLA in healthy donors. 60 Vbeta and 13 Jbeta primers were used in PCR. Sequenced by immunoSEQ multiplex PCR; TCRdb stores in-frame clones only, minus some. The data hold 95,000 to 100,000 clones, with 60% to 75% observed a single time. Sequencing was done on a sample of PBMCs. The receptors here all came from a woman aged 40 to 50 in good health and CMV-seronegative.

The chain employs TRBV7-8 and TRBJ1-4, with TRBD1 identical over 11 bases. The CDR3 consists of 15 residues. J lost 8 bases, V lost 2 bases, and 4 bases had no gene match. CDR1 SGHVS and CDR2 FQNEAQ come from the germline V gene. DNA for the CDR3: TGTGCCAGCAGCTTAACCGGGACAGGGGGGGAAAAACTGTTTTTT. Translating gives CASSLTGTGGEKLFF. The whole variable domain, filled in from reference TRBV7-8 and TRBJ1-4, reads GAGVSQSPRYKVAKRGQDVALRCDPISGHVSLFWYQQALGQGPEFLTYFQNEAQLDKSGLPSDRFFAERPEGSVSTLKIQRTQQEDSAVYLCASSLTGTGGEKLFFGSGTQLSVL.

J is TRBJ1-3 and V is TRBV6-4; TRBD1 aligns across 8 bases. The J segment lost 0 bases and the V segment lost 7 bases, leaving 8 bases of the junction unmatched. Germline lookup yields CDR1 MRHNA and CDR2 SNTAGT. CDR3 length: 16 residues. The CDR3 loop reads CASITTGETSGNTIYF. The DNA for the CDR3 is TGTGCCAGCATTACGACAGGGGAGACCTCTGGAAACACCATATATTTT.

The chain recombines TRBV30 with TRBJ2-5; 7 nucleotides line up with TRBD1. The DNA end is more similar to TRBJ2-7, so the J call may be wrong. Germline loops: CDR1 GTSNPN, CDR2 SVGIG (reference sequence). The CDR3 is 14 amino acids. DNA of the CDR3: TGTGCCTGGAGGCCGGGACAGACCCCCTACGAGCAGTACTTC. This gives the protein CAWRPGQTPYEQYF.

The chain carries TRBV11-2 and TRBJ2-7; 7 positions match TRBD1. The CDR3 is 15 amino acids. Trimming at V came to 2 bases and at J to 0 bases, leaving 4 bases not matched to a gene. Germline V gene lookup returns CDR1 SGHAT and CDR2 FQNNGV. CDR3 coding DNA: TGTGCCAGCAGCTTATATGGACAGGCCTCCTACGAGCAGTACTTC. It translates to CASSLYGQASYEQYF.

The rearrangement joins TRBV7-9 to TRBJ2-7; 8 bases match TRBD1. This CDR3 has 14 residues. With 3 bases clipped from V and 9 bases from J, the junction kept 10 bases outside the gene matches. Germline V lookup: CDR1 SEHNR, CDR2 FQNEAQ (reference sequence). The CDR3 bases are TGTGCCAGCAGCTTGGGCCTGGACAGGGCAGGGCAGTACTTC. This encodes CASSLGLDRAGQYF.

The chain has TRBV15 and TRBJ1-3, with D perhaps matching TRBD1 (5 bases). V dropped 1 base and J dropped 3 bases, with 16 bases sitting between them. The CDR3 extends over 17 amino acids. Germline CDR1 LNHNV, CDR2 YYDKDF (reference sequence). CDR3 region: CATSRGKGRPGGNTIYF. The DNA of the CDR3 is TGTGCCACCAGCAGAGGGAAGGGGCGTCCAGGTGGAAACACCATATATTTT.

This chain links TRBV7-9 with TRBJ2-7; possible D gene TRBD2, 5 bases. The CDR3 runs 15 residues. Trimming took off 3 bases at V and 1 base at J, with 13 bases between the two ends. Germline V gene lookup returns CDR1 SEHNR and CDR2 FQNEAQ (reference sequence). CDR3 protein: CASSFGVKASYEQYF. The DNA of the CDR3 is TGTGCCAGCAGCTTCGGGGTTAAAGCGTCCTACGAGCAGTACTTC.

This clone was picked up one time. The J gene is TRBJ2-1, the V gene TRBV28; 10 bases line up with TRBD2. Germline-derived CDR1 and CDR2 are MDHEN and SYDVKM. CDR3 length: 15 residues. V lost 6 bases to trimming and J lost 4 bases; unmatched junction nucleotides: 6. Here the CDR3 DNA reads TGTGCCAGCAGCCCCACTAGCGGGAATTACAATGAGCAGTTCTTC. This sequence encodes CASSPTSGNYNEQFF.

The chain links TRBV4-1 to TRBJ2-5; D is possibly TRBD1 (8 bases). Trimming took off 1 base at V and 5 bases at J, with 29 bases between the two ends. CDR1 is MGHRA and CDR2 is YSYEKL in the germline V gene. CDR3 length: 20 residues. This CDR3 is CASSQGTGILARGAGETQYF. CDR3 nucleotide sequence: TGCGCCAGCAGCCAAGGGACAGGGATACTCGCCCGGGGGGCCGGGGAGACCCAGTACTTC.

The CDR3 reads CASGEVNGFQGNTEAFF. CDR3 nucleotides: TGTGCCAGCGGGGAGGTAAACGGGTTCCAGGGGAACACTGAAGCTTTCTTT. The rearrangement uses TRBV2 and TRBJ1-1; possible D gene TRBD1, 5 bases. CDR1 and CDR2 from the germline V gene are SNHLY and FYNNEI. V was shortened by 8 bases and J by 1 base, with 23 bases between the two germline ends. The CDR3 is 17 amino acids.

This clone turned up a few times. This chain uses TRBV30 with TRBJ1-1, with unresolved D. This CDR3 spans 13 amino acids. Germline-derived CDR1 and CDR2 are GTSNPN and SVGIG (reference sequence). Trimming stripped 3 bases from V and 1 base from J, with 9 bases between. The CDR3 DNA follows: TGTGCCTGGAGGCACCAGGCGAACACTGAAGCTTTCTTT. It codes for CAWRHQANTEAFF.

The chain uses TRBV19 and TRBJ1-5; perhaps TRBD1 as D (6 bases). CDR1 LNHDA and CDR2 SQIVND come from the germline V gene (reference sequence). V was pared by 4 bases and J by 7 bases, with 11 bases between. The CDR3 has 13 amino acids. The CDR3 region has the DNA TGTGCCAGTAGTAACAGGGAAAAGCAGCCCCAGCATTTT. The encoded protein is CASSNREKQPQHF. Complete variable domain (other parts from reference TRBV19 and TRBJ1-5): DGGITQSPKYLFRKEGQNVTLSCEQNLNHDAMYWYRQDPGQGLRLIYYSQIVNDFQKGDIAEGYSVSREKKESFPLTVTSAQKNPTAFYLCASSNREKQPQHFGDGTRLSIL.

V usage is TRBV7-2 and J usage is TRBJ1-1; D is undetermined. CDR1 is SGHTA, CDR2 FQGNSA, per germline. Trimming shortened V by 1 base and J by 9 bases, and 9 bases separated the two germline ends. The CDR3 is 12 amino acids. The CDR3 spells CASSLGVVQAFF. CDR3 sequence (DNA): TGTGCCAGCAGCTTAGGCGTCGTTCAAGCTTTCTTT.

The chain uses TRBV28 and TRBJ2-2; tentative D call: TRBD2 (5 bases). The CDR3 loop spans 14 amino acids. CDR1 is MDHEN and CDR2 is SYDVKM in the germline V gene. V was pared by 6 bases and J by 4 bases, with 12 bases between. CDR3 in DNA: TGTGCCAGCAGCGCCGATCTAGCCACCGGGGAGCTGTTTTTT. This codes for CASSADLATGELFF. Complete variable domain (other parts from reference TRBV28 and TRBJ2-2): DVKVTQSSRYLVKRTGEKVFLECVQDMDHENMFWYRQDPGLGLRLIYFSYDVKMKEKGDIPEGYSVSREKKERFSLILESASTNQTSMYLCASSADLATGELFFGEGSRLTVL.

The chain couples TRBV5-1 to TRBJ2-2, with a tentative D call TRBD1 (6 bases). CDR3 length equals 14 residues. Germline CDR1 reads SGHRS; CDR2 reads YFSETQ. Trimming removed 4 bases from V and 1 base from J, with 8 bases in between. The CDR3, as DNA: TGCGCCAGCAGCCGGACAGAGAACACCGGGGAGCTGTTTTTT. Translated: CASSRTENTGELFF. Full variable domain (remainder filled in from reference TRBV5-1 and TRBJ2-2): KAGVTQTPRYLIKTRGQQVTLSCSPISGHRSVSWYQQTPGQGLQFLFEYFSETQRNKGNFPGRFSGRQFSNSRSEMNVSTLELGDSALYLCASSRTENTGELFFGEGSRLTVL.

The rearrangement uses TRBV7-9 and TRBJ2-6; D not certain. Germline V gene data show CDR1 as SEHNR and CDR2 as FQNEAQ (reference sequence). V was trimmed by 5 bases and J by 12 bases, leaving 17 bases between them. The CDR3 sequence is 14 residues long. CDR3 residues: CASSLARSGPVLTF. The CDR3 DNA follows: TGTGCCAGCAGCCTTGCCCGATCGGGTCCCGTCCTGACTTTC.

The chain recombines TRBV28 with TRBJ2-3; maybe TRBD1 (6 bases). Germline assignment: CDR1 MDHEN and CDR2 SYDVKM. This CDR3 has 14 amino acids. With 6 bases removed from V and 6 bases from J, the gap between germline ends came to 16 bases. Written as DNA, the CDR3 is TGTGCCAGCAGCAAACCAGGGGCTTTGGATACGCAGTATTTT. Translation: CASSKPGALDTQYF.

V gene TRBV9 combines with J gene TRBJ2-7; TRBD2 aligns across 10 bases. V was pared by 5 bases and J by 4 bases, with 12 bases of the junction left unmatched. Germline V CDR1 and CDR2: SGDLS, YYNGEE. The CDR3 has 16 residues. The CDR3 reads CASSPSGRASIYEQYF. The CDR3 DNA sequence: TGTGCCAGCAGTCCCAGCGGGAGGGCCTCAATTTACGAGCAGTACTTC.

The CDR3 nucleotides are TGTGCCAGCGCAGAGGCGGGACGGGCGCAGTATTTT. Protein sequence: CASAEAGRAQYF. This rearrangement joins TRBV6-5 to TRBJ2-3, with D perhaps TRBD2 (6 bases). Trimming took 8 bases from V and 10 from J, leaving 16 bases between them. This CDR3 contains 12 residues. Germline CDR1 is MNHEY and CDR2 is SVGAGI.

The V call is TRBV5-6, the J call TRBJ2-7, with D unclear. The CDR3 is made up of 12 amino acids. V lost 4 bases and J 3 bases, leaving 8 bases between the germline ends. Germline V gene data show CDR1 as SGHDT and CDR2 as YYEEEE. The CDR3 DNA sequence: TGTGCCAGCAGCCTGGGTCTCTACGAGCAGTACTTC. It is translated as CASSLGLYEQYF. The whole variable domain, filled in from reference TRBV5-6 and TRBJ2-7, reads DAGVTQSPTHLIKTRGQQVTLRCSPKSGHDTVSWYQQALGQGPQFIFQYYEEEERQRGNFPDRFSGHQFPNYSSELNVNALLLGDSALYLCASSLGLYEQYFGPGTRLTVT.

The chain links TRBV5-1 to TRBJ1-2, with D unresolved. CDR3 length: 14 residues. Germline assignment: CDR1 SGHRS and CDR2 YFSETQ. Trimming stripped 4 bases from V and 2 bases from J, with 12 bases between. CDR3 sequence: CASSEVTGNYGYTF. The CDR3 DNA reads as TGCGCCAGCAGCGAAGTGACGGGGAACTATGGCTACACCTTC.

The chain employs TRBV13 and TRBJ2-5; the D gene is possibly TRBD1 (5 bases). V dropped 5 bases and J dropped 2 bases, with 12 bases sitting between them. Germline CDR1 PRHDT, CDR2 FYEKMQ (reference sequence). The CDR3 contains 14 residues. The CDR3 spells CASSPRTPQETQYF. CDR3 DNA: TGTGCCAGCAGCCCGAGGACACCACAAGAGACCCAGTACTTC.